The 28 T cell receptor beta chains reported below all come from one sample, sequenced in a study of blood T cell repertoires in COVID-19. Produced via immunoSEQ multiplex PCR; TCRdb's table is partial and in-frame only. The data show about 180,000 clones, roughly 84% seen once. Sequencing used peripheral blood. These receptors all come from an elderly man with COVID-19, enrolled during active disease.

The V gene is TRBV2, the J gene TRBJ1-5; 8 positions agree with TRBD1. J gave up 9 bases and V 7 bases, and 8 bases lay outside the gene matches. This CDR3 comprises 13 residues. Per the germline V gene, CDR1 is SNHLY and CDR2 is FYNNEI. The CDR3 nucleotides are TGTGCCAGCAAGGCCACAGGGGGAGGGCCCCAGCATTTT. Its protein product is CASKATGGGPQHF.

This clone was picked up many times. The CDR3 spells CASSELAGTSGGAAYEQYF. The CDR3 DNA reads as TGCGCCAGCAGTGAGTTGGCCGGGACTAGCGGGGGCGCCGCATACGAGCAGTACTTC. This chain links TRBV10-2 with TRBJ2-7; TRBD2 matches at 14 bases. Trimming cost V 1 base and J 4 bases; bases outside gene matches: 12. The CDR3 totals 19 residues. Germline lookup yields CDR1 WSHSY and CDR2 SAAADI.

The chain's CDR3 is CASSKGANEKLFF. The CDR3 nucleotides are TGTGCCAGCAGCAAGGGGGCGAATGAAAAACTGTTTTTT. This chain uses TRBV9 with TRBJ1-4, with 7 bases aligning to TRBD1. CDR1 and CDR2 (germline): SGDLS, YYNGEE. The CDR3 contains 13 residues. The V segment lost 4 bases and the J segment 5 bases; nucleotides outside the gene matches: 2.

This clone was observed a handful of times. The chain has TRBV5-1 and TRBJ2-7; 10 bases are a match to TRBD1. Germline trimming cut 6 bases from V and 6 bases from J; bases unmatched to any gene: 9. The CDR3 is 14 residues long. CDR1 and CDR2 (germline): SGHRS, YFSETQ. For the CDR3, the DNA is TGCGCCAGCAACTCAGGGACAGGGGACCTCGAGCAGTACTTC. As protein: CASNSGTGDLEQYF.

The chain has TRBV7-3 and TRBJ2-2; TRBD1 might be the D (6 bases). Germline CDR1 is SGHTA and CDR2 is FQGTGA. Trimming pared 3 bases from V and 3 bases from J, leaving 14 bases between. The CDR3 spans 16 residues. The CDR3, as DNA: TGTGCCAGCAGCTTGTCGGCCAACAGGGACACCGGGGAGCTGTTTTTT. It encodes CASSLSANRDTGELFF.

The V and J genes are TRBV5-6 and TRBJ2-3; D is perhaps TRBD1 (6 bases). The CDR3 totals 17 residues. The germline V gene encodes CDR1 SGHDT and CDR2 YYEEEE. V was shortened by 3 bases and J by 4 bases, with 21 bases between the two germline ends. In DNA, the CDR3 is TGTGCCAGCAGCTCCCAAACAGGGTGGATAGGGGCAGATACGCAGTATTTT. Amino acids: CASSSQTGWIGADTQYF.

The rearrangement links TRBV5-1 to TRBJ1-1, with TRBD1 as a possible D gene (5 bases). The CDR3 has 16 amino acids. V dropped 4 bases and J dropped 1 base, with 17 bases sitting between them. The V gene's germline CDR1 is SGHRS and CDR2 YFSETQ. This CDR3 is CASSVNAGGPNTEAFF. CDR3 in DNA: TGCGCCAGCAGCGTAAACGCCGGGGGACCGAACACTGAAGCTTTCTTT.

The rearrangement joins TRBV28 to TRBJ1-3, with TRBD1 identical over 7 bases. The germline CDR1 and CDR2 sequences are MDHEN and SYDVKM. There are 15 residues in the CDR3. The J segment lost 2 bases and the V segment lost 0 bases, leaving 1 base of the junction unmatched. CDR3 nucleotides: TGTGCCAGCAGTTTATGGGACAGGCCTGGAAACACCATATATTTT. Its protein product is CASSLWDRPGNTIYF.

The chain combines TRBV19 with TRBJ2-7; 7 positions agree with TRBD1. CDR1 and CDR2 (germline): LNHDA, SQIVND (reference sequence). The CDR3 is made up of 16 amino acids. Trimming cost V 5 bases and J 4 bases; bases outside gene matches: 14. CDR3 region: CASSFSPRTGRYEQYF. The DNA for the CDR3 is TGTGCCAGTAGTTTCTCCCCCCGGACAGGCAGGTACGAGCAGTACTTC.

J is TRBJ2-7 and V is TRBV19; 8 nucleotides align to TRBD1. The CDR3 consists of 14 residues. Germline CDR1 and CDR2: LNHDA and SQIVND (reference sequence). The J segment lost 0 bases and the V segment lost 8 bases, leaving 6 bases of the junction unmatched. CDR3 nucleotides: TGTGCCAGTGCCAAACAGGGGGACTCCTACGAGCAGTACTTC. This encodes CASAKQGDSYEQYF.

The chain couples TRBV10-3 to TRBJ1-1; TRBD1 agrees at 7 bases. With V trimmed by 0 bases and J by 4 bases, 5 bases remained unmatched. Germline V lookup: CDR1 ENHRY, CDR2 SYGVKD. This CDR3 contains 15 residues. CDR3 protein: CAISESRGGITEAFF. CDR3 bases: TGTGCCATCAGTGAGTCGAGAGGGGGCATCACTGAAGCTTTCTTT.

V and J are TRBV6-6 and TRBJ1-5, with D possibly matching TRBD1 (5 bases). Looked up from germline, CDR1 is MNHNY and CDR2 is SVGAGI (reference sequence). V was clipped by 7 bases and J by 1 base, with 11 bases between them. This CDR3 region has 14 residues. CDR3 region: CASKGRDSNQPQHF. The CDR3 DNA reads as TGTGCCAGCAAGGGGAGGGACAGCAATCAGCCCCAGCATTTT.

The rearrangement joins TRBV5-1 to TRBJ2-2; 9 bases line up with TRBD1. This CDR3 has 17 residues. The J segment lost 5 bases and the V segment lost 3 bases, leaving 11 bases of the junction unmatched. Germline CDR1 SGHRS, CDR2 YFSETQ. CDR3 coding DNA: TGCGCCAGCAGCTCCCCTCTATGGACAGGGGTTACCGGGGAGCTGTTTTTT. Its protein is CASSSPLWTGVTGELFF.

This CDR3 reads CASSRGFEQFF. CDR3 nucleotide sequence: TGTGCCAGTAGCAGGGGGTTCGAGCAGTTCTTC. The chain employs TRBV19 and TRBJ2-1; the match to TRBD1 covers 7 bases. J gave up 10 bases and V 6 bases, and 3 bases lay outside the gene matches. Germline values: CDR1 LNHDA, CDR2 SQIVND (reference sequence). The CDR3 runs to 11 residues.

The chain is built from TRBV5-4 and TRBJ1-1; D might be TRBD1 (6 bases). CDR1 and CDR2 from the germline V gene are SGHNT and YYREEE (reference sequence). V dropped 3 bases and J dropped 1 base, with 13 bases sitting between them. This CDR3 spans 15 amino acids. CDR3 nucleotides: TGTGCCAGCAGCTCGGGTAGAGGGGGGAACACTGAAGCTTTCTTT. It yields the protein CASSSGRGGNTEAFF.

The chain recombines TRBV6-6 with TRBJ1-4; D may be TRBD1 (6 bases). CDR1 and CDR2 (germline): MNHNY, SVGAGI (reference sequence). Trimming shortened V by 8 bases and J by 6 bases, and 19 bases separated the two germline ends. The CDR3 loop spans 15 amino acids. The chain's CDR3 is CASHNLYRAHEKLFF. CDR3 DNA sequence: TGTGCCAGCCACAACCTTTACAGGGCCCATGAAAAACTGTTTTTT.

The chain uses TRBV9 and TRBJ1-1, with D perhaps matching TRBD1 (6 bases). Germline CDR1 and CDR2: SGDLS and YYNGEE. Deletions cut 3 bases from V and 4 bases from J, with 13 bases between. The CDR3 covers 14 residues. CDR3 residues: CASSADSGGTEAFF. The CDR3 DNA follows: TGTGCCAGCAGCGCGGACAGCGGCGGCACTGAAGCTTTCTTT.

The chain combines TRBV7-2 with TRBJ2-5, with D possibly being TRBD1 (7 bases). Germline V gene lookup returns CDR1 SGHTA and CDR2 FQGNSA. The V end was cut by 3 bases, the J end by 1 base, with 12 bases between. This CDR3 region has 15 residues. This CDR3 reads CASSFLRGVQETQYF. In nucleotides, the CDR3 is TGTGCCAGCAGCTTTCTCAGGGGGGTCCAAGAGACCCAGTACTTC.

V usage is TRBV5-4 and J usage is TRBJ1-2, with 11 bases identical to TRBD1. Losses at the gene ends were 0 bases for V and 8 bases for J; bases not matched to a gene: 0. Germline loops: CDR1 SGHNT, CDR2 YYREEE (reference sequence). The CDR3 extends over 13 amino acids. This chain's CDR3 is CASSLGTGGGYTF. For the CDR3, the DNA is TGTGCCAGCAGCTTGGGGACAGGGGGCGGCTACACCTTC.

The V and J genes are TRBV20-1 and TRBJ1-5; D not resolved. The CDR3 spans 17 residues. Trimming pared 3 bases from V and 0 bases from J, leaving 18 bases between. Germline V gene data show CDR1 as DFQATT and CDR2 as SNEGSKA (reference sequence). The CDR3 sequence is CSASRGPSTYSNQPQHF. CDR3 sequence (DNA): TGCAGTGCTAGTAGAGGGCCTTCGACTTATAGCAATCAGCCCCAGCATTTT.

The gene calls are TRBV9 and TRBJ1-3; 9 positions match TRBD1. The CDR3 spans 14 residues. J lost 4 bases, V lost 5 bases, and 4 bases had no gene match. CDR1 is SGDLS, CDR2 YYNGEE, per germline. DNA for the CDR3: TGTGCCAGCAGTAAGGGACAGGGAGGAAACACCATATATTTT. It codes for CASSKGQGGNTIYF. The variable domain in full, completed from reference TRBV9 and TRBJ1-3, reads DSGVTQTPKHLITATGQRVTLRCSPRSGDLSVYWYQQSLDQGLQFLIQYYNGEERAKGNILERFSAQQFPDLHSELNLSSLELGDSALYFCASSKGQGGNTIYFGEGSWLTVV.

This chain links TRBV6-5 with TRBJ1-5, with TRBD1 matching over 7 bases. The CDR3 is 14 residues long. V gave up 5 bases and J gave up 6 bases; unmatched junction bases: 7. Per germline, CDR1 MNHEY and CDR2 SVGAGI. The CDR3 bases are TGTGCCAGCAGTACCGACAGGGAGAGTCAGCCCCAGCATTTT. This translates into CASSTDRESQPQHF.

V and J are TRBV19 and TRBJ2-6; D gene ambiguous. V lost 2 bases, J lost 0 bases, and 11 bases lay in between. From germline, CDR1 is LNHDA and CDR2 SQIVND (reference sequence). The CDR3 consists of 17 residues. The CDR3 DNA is TGTGCCAGTAGTATACCCGGCGGTAGCTCTGGGGCCAACGTCCTGACTTTC. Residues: CASSIPGGSSGANVLTF. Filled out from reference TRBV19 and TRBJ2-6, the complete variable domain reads DGGITQSPKYLFRKEGQNVTLSCEQNLNHDAMYWYRQDPGQGLRLIYYSQIVNDFQKGDIAEGYSVSREKKESFPLTVTSAQKNPTAFYLCASSIPGGSSGANVLTFGAGSRLTVL.

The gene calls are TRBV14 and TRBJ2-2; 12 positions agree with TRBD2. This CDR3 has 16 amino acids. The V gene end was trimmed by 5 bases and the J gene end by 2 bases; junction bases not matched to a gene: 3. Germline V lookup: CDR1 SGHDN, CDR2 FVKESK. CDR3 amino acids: CASSSLAGGNTGELFF. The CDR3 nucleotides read TGTGCCAGCAGCTCACTAGCGGGGGGAAACACCGGGGAGCTGTTTTTT. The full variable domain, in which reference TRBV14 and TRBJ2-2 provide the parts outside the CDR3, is EAGVTQFPSHSVIEKGQTVTLRCDPISGHDNLYWYRRVMGKEIKFLLHFVKESKQDESGMPNNRFLAERTGGTYSTLKVQPAELEDSGVYFCASSSLAGGNTGELFFGEGSRLTVL.

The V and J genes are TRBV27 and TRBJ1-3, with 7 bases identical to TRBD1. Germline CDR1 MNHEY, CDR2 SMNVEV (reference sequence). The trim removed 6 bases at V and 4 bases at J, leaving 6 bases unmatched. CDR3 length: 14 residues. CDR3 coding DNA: TGTGCCAGCAGCACCACGGGACAGGGAAACACCATATATTTT. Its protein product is CASSTTGQGNTIYF.

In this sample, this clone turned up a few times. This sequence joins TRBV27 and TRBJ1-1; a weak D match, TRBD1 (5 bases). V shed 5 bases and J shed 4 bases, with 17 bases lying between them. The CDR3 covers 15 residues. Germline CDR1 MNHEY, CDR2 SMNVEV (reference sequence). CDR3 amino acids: CASSPLSRGGTEAFF. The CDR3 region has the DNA TGTGCCAGCAGTCCTTTGTCCCGCGGGGGCACTGAAGCTTTCTTT.

The CDR3 protein is CASRGGSAYNEQFF. The CDR3 region has the DNA TGTGCCAGCAGGGGTGGTAGCGCGTACAATGAGCAGTTCTTC. The V and J genes are TRBV4-2 and TRBJ2-1; possible D gene TRBD2, 5 bases. The V and J ends lost 6 bases and 4 bases respectively, with 13 bases between them. CDR1 is LGHNA, CDR2 YNFKEQ, per germline. CDR3 length: 14 amino acids.

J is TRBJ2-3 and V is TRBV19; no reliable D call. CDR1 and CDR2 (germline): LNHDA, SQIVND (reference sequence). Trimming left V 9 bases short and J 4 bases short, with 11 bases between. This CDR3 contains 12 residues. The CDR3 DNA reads TGTGCCAGCCGCAACCAGGCAGATACGCAGTATTTT. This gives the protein CASRNQADTQYF.